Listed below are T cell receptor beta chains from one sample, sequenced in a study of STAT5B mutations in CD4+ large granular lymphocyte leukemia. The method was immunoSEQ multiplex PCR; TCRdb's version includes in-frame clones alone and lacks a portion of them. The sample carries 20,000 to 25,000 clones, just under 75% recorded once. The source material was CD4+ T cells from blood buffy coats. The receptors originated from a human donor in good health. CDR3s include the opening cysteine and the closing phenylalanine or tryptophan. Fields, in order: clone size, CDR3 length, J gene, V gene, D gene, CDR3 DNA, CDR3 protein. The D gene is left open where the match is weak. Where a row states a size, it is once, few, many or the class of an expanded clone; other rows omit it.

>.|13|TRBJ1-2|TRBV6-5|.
TGTGCCAGCAGACAAGACAGAAACTATGGCTACACCTTC
CASRQDRNYGYTF
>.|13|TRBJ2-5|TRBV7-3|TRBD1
TGTGCCAGCAGCTTCACAGGGGGAGAGACCCAGTACTTC
CASSFTGGETQYF
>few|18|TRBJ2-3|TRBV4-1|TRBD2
TGCGCCAGCAGCCAACGGACTAGCGGAGAATCTAGCACAGATACGCAGTATTTT
CASSQRTSGESSTDTQYF
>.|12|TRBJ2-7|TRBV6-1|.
TGTGCCAGCCGTGAATCGCCCTACGAGCAGTACTTC
CASRESPYEQYF
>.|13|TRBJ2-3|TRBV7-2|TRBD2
TGTGCCAGCGGAAGCGGGGGGCCGACTACGCAGTATTTT
CASGSGGPTTQYF
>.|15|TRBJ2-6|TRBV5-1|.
TGCGCCAGCAGCTTGCGCGGGGCTGGGGCCAACGTCCTGACTTTC
CASSLRGAGANVLTF
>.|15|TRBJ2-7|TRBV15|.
TGTGCCACCAGCGTTTTATGGGGGGAGAGGTACGAGCAGTACTTC
CATSVLWGERYEQYF
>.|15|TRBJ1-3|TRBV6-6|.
TGTGCCAGCAGTTCAAGGGGCCTTAGTGGAAACACCATATATTTT
CASSSRGLSGNTIYF
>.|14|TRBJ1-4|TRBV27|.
TGTGCCAGCAGTCCGACCGTTCTTAATGAAAAACTGTTTTTT
CASSPTVLNEKLFF
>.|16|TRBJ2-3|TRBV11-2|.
TGTGCCAGCAGGAGAGGGCTGGAATTTGGCACAGATACGCAGTATTTT
CASRRGLEFGTDTQYF
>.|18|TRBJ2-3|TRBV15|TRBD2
TGTGCCACCAGCCGGACCCAGGGACTAGCGGGAATTTCGGATACGCAGTATTTT
CATSRTQGLAGISDTQYF
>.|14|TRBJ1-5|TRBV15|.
TGTGCCACCAGCAGAGATTTGAATGGGCAGCCCCAGCATTTT
CATSRDLNGQPQHF
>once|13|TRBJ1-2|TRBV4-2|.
TGTGCCAGCAGCGGGGCAGGAAAATATGGCTACACCTTC
CASSGAGKYGYTF
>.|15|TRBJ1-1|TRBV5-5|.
TGTGCCAGCAGCTTGAGGCCGGATTCTCACACTGAAGCTTTCTTT
CASSLRPDSHTEAFF
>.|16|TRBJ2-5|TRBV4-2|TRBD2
TGTGCCAGCAGTCTTACTAGCGGGAGGGCCAAAGAGACCCAGTACTTC
CASSLTSGRAKETQYF
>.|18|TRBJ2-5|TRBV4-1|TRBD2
TGCGCCAGCAGCCAAGTCCCGGGACTAGCGGGAGAAAGTGAGACCCAGTACTTC
CASSQVPGLAGESETQYF
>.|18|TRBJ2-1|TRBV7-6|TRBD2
TGTGCCAGCAGCCGCGTGCGGGGCGGGGGGGCGACCTACAATGAGCAGTTCTTC
CASSRVRGGGATYNEQFF
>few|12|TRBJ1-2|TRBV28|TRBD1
TGTGCCAGCAGAGGACAGGGGAAAGGCTACACCTTC
CASRGQGKGYTF
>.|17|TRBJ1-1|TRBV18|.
TGTGCCAGCTCACCGAGAGGACAAGGGGGGCAGAACACTGAAGCTTTCTTT
CASSPRGQGGQNTEAFF
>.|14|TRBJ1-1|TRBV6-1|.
TGTGCCAGCAGTTGGACGGGCGGTAACACTGAAGCTTTCTTT
CASSWTGGNTEAFF
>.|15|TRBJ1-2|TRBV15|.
TGTGCCACCAGCAGAGGTGTGGGCTCAAGCTATGGCTACACCTTC
CATSRGVGSSYGYTF
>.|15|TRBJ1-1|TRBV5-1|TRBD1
TGCGCCAGCAGCAGGATGACAGGGATGAACACTGAAGCTTTCTTT
CASSRMTGMNTEAFF
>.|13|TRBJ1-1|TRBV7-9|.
TGTGCCAGCAGCTTAGTCCTAGGGTCTGAAGCTTTCTTT
CASSLVLGSEAFF
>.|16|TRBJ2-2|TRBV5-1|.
TGCGCCAGCAGCAGCCGGGACGCTGGTAACACCGGGGAGCTGTTTTTT
CASSSRDAGNTGELFF
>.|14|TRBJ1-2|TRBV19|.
TGTGCCAGTAGTATAGAAGGGACGCGGAGAGGCTACACCTTC
CASSIEGTRRGYTF
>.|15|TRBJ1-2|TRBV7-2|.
TGTGCCAGCAGCTTACTGAGGGGGGCTAACTATGGCTACACCTTC
CASSLLRGANYGYTF
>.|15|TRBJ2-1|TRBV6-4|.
TGTGCCAGCAGTGATCTAGGAGGTTCCTACAATGAGCAGTTCTTC
CASSDLGGSYNEQFF
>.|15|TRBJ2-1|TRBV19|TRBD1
TGTGCCAGTAGTATAGGCAGGGGGCGATTGAATGAGCAGTTCTTC
CASSIGRGRLNEQFF
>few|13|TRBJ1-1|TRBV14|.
TGTGCCAGCAGCCAAGAGGTGAGCACTGAAGCTTTCTTT
CASSQEVSTEAFF
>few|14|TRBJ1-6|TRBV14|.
TGTGCCAGCAGCCAAGCGGGGAGGCACTCACCCCTCCACTTT
CASSQAGRHSPLHF
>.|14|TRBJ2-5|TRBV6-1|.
TGTGCCAGCAGGAGGGGGGACACCGACGAGACCCAGTACTTC
CASRRGDTDETQYF
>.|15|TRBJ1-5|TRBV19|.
TGTGCCAGTAGTATAGAAAGCTATAGCAATCAGCCCCAGCATTTT
CASSIESYSNQPQHF
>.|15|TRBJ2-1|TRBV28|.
TGTGCCAGCAGTCGGAGGGTTGGCGACTACAATGAGCAGTTCTTC
CASSRRVGDYNEQFF
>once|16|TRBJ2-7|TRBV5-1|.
TGCGCCAGCAGTGTTCAGGGTCTCAACTCGCCTTACGAGCAGTACTTC
CASSVQGLNSPYEQYF
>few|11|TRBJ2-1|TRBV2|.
TGTGCCAGCAGTCCCCACAATGAGCAGTTCTTC
CASSPHNEQFF
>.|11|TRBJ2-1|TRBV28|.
TGTGCCAGCAGTTTCGGGCTTGAGCAGTTCTTC
CASSFGLEQFF
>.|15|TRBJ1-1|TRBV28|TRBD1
TGTGCCAGCAGCCGGCAGGGGGCGGGGGGCACTGAAGCTTTCTTT
CASSRQGAGGTEAFF
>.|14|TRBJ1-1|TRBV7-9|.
TGTGCCAGCAGCTTAGCGCGGGGGGCAACTGAAGCTTTCTTT
CASSLARGATEAFF
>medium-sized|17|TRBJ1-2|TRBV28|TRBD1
TGTGCCAGCAGCACCGGGACAGGGAGGAAGCGATTCTATGGCTACACCTTC
CASSTGTGRKRFYGYTF
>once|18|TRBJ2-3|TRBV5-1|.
TGCGCCAGCAGCCCTACCCCCCAAAGAGCACTTAGCACAGATACGCAGTATTTT
CASSPTPQRALSTDTQYF
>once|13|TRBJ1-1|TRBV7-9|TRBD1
TGTGCCAGCACTCGCGGACAGGGCACTGAAGCTTTCTTT
CASTRGQGTEAFF
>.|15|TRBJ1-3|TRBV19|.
TGTGCCAGTAGTATGGGGGGACATTCCTGGAACACCATATATTTT
CASSMGGHSWNTIYF
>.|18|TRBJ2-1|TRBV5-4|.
TGTGCCAGCAGCTTGGGGGCAGGGGCCAAGAGCTCCTACAATGAGCAGTTCTTC
CASSLGAGAKSSYNEQFF
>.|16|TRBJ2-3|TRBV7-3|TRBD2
TGTGCCAGCAGCTTAGGGACTAGCGGGAGCACAGATACGCAGTATTTT
CASSLGTSGSTDTQYF
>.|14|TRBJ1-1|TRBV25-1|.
TGTGCCAGCAGTGATCAGGGGAAAAACACTGAAGCTTTCTTT
CASSDQGKNTEAFF
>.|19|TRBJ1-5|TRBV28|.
TGTGCCAGCAGCCAACCATATGCGTCCGGCGGTCCCCCCACGGGGCCCCAGCATTTT
CASSQPYASGGPPTGPQHF
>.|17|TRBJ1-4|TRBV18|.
TGTGCCAGCTCACCTGGCAACCCGATCTCAACTAATGAAAAACTGTTTTTT
CASSPGNPISTNEKLFF
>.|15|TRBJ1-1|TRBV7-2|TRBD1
TGTGCCAGCAGCTTAACGGGACAGCCGAACACTGAAGCTTTCTTT
CASSLTGQPNTEAFF
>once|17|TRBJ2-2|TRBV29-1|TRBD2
TGCAGCGTAGGACTAGCGGGGGTTAAGGCGAACACCGGGGAGCTGTTTTTT
CSVGLAGVKANTGELFF
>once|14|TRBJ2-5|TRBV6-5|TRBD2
TGTGCCAGCCGCCTGGGAGGGACCCAAGAGACCCAGTACTTC
CASRLGGTQETQYF
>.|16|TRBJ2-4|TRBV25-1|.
TGTGCCAGCAGTGAAGGTAGGGGTGAGTCCAAAAACATTCAGTACTTC
CASSEGRGESKNIQYF
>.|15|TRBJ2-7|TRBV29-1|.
TGCAGCGTTGGGGAGACGGACAGAGGAATCTACGAGCAGTACTTC
CSVGETDRGIYEQYF